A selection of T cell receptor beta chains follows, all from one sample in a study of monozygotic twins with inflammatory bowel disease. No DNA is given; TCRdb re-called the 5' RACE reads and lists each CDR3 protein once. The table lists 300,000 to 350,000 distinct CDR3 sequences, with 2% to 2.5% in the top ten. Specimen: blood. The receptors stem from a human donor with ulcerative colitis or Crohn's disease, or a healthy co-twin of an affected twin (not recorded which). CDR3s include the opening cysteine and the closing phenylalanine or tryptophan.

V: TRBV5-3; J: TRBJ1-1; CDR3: CARSFNIGTENTEAFF
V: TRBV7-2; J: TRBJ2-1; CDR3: CASSLGGGGVPQFF
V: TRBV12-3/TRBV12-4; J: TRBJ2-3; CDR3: CASRPGTSGITDTQYF
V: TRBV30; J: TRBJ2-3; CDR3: CAWKSIDTQYF
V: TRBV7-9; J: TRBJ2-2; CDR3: CASSPPGGPYEELFF
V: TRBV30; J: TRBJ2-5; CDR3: CAWSVIGGQETQYF
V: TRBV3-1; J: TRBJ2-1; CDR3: CASSQAGLAGVNEQFF
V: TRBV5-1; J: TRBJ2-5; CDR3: CASSLGSRQETQYF
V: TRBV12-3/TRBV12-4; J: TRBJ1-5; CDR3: CASSRVWEPQHF
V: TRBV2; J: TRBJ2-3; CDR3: CASRDTADTQYF
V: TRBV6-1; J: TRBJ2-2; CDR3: CASRQTSNTGELFF
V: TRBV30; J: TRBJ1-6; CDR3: CAWSASYSPLHF
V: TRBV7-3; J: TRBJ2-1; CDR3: CASSMSGSSYNEQFF
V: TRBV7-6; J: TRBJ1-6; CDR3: CASHLVGDNSPLHF
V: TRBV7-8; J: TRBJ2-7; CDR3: CASSLIGTGNYEQYF
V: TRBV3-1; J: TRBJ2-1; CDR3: CASSQDLAGVGNEQFF
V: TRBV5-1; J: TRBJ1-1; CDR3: CASSLPGLAEAFF
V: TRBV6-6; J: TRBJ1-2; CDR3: CASSYAREGGGYTF
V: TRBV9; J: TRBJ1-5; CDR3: CASRPTGLNQPQHF
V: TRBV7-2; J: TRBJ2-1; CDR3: CASSLGGQRNEQFF
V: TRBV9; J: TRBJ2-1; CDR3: CASSVGAGQGLREQFF
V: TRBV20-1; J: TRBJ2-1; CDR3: CSGSSGGRRGDQFF
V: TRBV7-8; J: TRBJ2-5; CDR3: CASKPTLGGREETQYF
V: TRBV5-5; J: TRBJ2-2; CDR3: CASSHPGTKDTGELFF
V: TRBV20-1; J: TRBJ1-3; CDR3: CSASYRENLGVSGNTIYF
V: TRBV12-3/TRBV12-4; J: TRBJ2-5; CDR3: CASRSSGFGETQYF
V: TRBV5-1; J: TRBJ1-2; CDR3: CASSFWGGNYGYTF
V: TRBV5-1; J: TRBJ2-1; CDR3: CASSPQVGRNEQFF
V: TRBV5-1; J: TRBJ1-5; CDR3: CASSLGGLDQPQHF
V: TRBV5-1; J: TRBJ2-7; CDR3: CASSPSSDRLAYEQYF
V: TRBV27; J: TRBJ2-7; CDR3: CASSWGVVGVYEQYF
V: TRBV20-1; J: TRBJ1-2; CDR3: CSARRWGAAPYGYTF